Shown below are 31 T cell receptor beta chains from a single sample sequenced in a study of cytotoxic CD8 clonotypes in ibrutinib-treated CLL. TCRdb keeps only in-frame clones here, not all; method: immunoSEQ multiplex PCR. The data show some 310,000 clones, around four fifths seen once. Here the sequenced sample was PBMCs, taken before ibrutinib treatment. Receptors originate from a human donor with chronic lymphocytic leukemia.

This sequence joins TRBV15 and TRBJ2-6, with D perhaps being TRBD1 or TRBD2 (5 bases each). Germline V gives CDR1 LNHNV, CDR2 YYDKDF (reference sequence). V lost 6 bases to trimming and J lost 0 bases, with 15 bases between them. This CDR3 has 17 residues. The CDR3 is CATRTGTVLSGANVLTF. The CDR3 nucleotides are TGTGCCACCAGGACCGGGACGGTTCTCTCTGGGGCCAACGTCCTGACTTTC.

This clone has a single count. V is TRBV5-1 and J is TRBJ2-1, with D maybe TRBD1 (5 bases). This CDR3 region has 15 residues. The germline V gene has CDR1 SGHRS and CDR2 YFSETQ. V was cut by 4 bases and J by 0 bases, with 11 bases left in between. This CDR3 reads CASSVGASSYNEQFF. As DNA, the CDR3 is TGCGCCAGCAGCGTAGGGGCAAGCTCCTACAATGAGCAGTTCTTC.

A few counts support this clone. V gene TRBV2 combines with J gene TRBJ2-2; 9 positions match TRBD2. The germline V gene has CDR1 SNHLY and CDR2 FYNNEI. V was pared by 8 bases and J by 6 bases, with 13 bases of the junction left unmatched. The CDR3 is 16 amino acids. As DNA, the CDR3 is TGTGCCAGCCTCTATGAGGTTAGCGGGAGACCCGGGGAGCTGTTTTTT. It is translated as CASLYEVSGRPGELFF.

The V and J genes are TRBV5-4 and TRBJ2-7, with TRBD2 matching 8 bases. With 5 bases clipped from V and 9 bases from J, the junction kept 7 bases outside the gene matches. This CDR3 spans 12 amino acids. CDR1 is SGHNT, CDR2 YYREEE, per germline (reference sequence). Written as DNA, the CDR3 is TGTGCCAGCAGTTGGACTAGCAATGTGCAGTACTTC. This codes for CASSWTSNVQYF.

The chain has TRBV9 and TRBJ1-2; tentative D call: TRBD1 (5 bases). The CDR3 has 15 amino acids. V was cut by 0 bases and J by 8 bases, with 17 bases left in between. Germline V lookup: CDR1 SGDLS, CDR2 YYNGEE. The CDR3: CASSVDSSGIGGYTF. As DNA, the CDR3 is TGTGCCAGCAGCGTAGATTCGTCAGGGATCGGCGGCTACACCTTC.

The chain combines TRBV30 with TRBJ2-4; TRBD2 aligns across 7 bases. This CDR3 has 13 residues. V shed 1 base and J 8 bases; nucleotides not matched to a gene: 5. Germline V lookup: CDR1 GTSNPN, CDR2 SVGIG (reference sequence). The CDR3 region is CAWSAGLGDIQYF. The CDR3 DNA is TGTGCCTGGAGTGCCGGACTAGGGGACATTCAGTACTTC.

This chain joins TRBV6-5 and TRBJ1-1, with D perhaps matching TRBD1 (5 bases). Germline-derived CDR1 and CDR2 are MNHEY and SVGAGI. CDR3 length: 13 residues. The germline V and J ends were trimmed by 6 bases and 1 base, with 9 bases remaining between them. CDR3 sequence (DNA): TGTGCCAGCAGCTGGACACCGAACACTGAAGCTTTCTTT. It specifies CASSWTPNTEAFF.

V gene TRBV7-8 combines with J gene TRBJ1-2, with a possible D match to TRBD1 (5 bases). Trimming shortened V by 0 bases and J by 0 bases, and 14 bases separated the two germline ends. CDR3 size: 17 residues. Looked up from germline, CDR1 is SGHVS and CDR2 is FQNEAQ. CDR3 amino acids: CASSLAAGLGANYGYTF. In nucleotides, the CDR3 is TGTGCCAGCAGCTTAGCGGCAGGGCTAGGGGCTAACTATGGCTACACCTTC.

For the CDR3, the DNA is TGTGCCAGCAGGTTGACTAGCGGAAGAATTTACGAGCAGTACTTC. This codes for CASRLTSGRIYEQYF. V is TRBV2 and J is TRBJ2-7, with 9 bases matching TRBD2. The CDR3 spans 15 residues. CDR1 SNHLY and CDR2 FYNNEI come from the germline V gene. Unmatched junction bases numbered 10, after V lost 6 bases and J lost 4 bases. The whole variable domain, remainder taken from reference TRBV2 and TRBJ2-7, is EPEVTQTPSHQVTQMGQEVILRCVPISNHLYFYWYRQILGQKVEFLVSFYNNEISEKSEIFDDQFSVERPDGSNFTLKIRSTKLEDSAMYFCASRLTSGRIYEQYFGPGTRLTVT.

This clone was recorded a few times. The rearrangement uses TRBV11-2 and TRBJ2-1; a weak D match, TRBD1 (6 bases). CDR1 and CDR2 from the germline V gene are SGHAT and FQNNGV. The V end lost 1 base, the J end lost 16 bases, and 20 bases lay between the germline ends. The CDR3 sequence is 14 residues long. The CDR3 nucleotides are TGTGCCAGCAGCTTAGGGGGTCCCACAGGGTTGGCCTTCTTC. Encoded protein: CASSLGGPTGLAFF.

On this clone: At one end, the junction sequence differs from germline, possibly due to a read error. The chain employs TRBV7-7 and TRBJ2-7, with 7 bases identical to TRBD2. CDR1 SSHAT and CDR2 FNYEAQ come from the germline V gene (reference sequence). This CDR3 is built from 14 residues. The CDR3 region is CASSLEASGYEQYF. Here the CDR3 DNA reads TGTGCTAGCAGCTTAGAGGCTAGCGGCTACGAGCAGTACTTC.

The V call is TRBV18, the J call TRBJ2-5; 9 positions match TRBD1. The CDR3 totals 14 residues. Germline V gene sequence: CDR1 KGHSH, CDR2 LQKENI. Germline trimming cut 2 bases from V and 5 bases from J; bases unmatched to any gene: 3. CDR3 nucleotide sequence: TGTGCCAGCTCACCAACAGGGGGCAGGGAGACCCAGTACTTC. It yields the protein CASSPTGGRETQYF.

This clone was seen more than once but under ten times. This chain uses TRBV29-1 with TRBJ1-5; D gene unclear. The CDR3 runs 13 residues. Germline values: CDR1 SQVTM, CDR2 ANQGSEA. Trimming cost V 4 bases and J 6 bases, with 13 bases left between them. CDR3 nucleotide sequence: TGCAGCGTTGCTGTGGGAGGCGGTCAGCCCCAGCATTTT. This codes for CSVAVGGGQPQHF.

The chain is built from TRBV28 and TRBJ2-7; D is possibly TRBD1 (6 bases). V was clipped by 6 bases and J by 1 base, with 22 bases between them. The CDR3 totals 17 residues. The germline gives CDR1 MDHEN, CDR2 SYDVKM. This CDR3 reads CASRRSQGFQVSYEQYF. In DNA form, the CDR3 reads TGTGCCAGCAGGAGAAGTCAGGGGTTCCAAGTGTCCTACGAGCAGTACTTC.

This clone was picked up one time. The genes are TRBV27 and TRBJ2-7, with unresolved D. Germline CDR1 is MNHEY and CDR2 is SMNVEV (reference sequence). The CDR3 is 14 amino acids. V lost 3 bases, J lost 3 bases, and 12 bases lay in between. The CDR3 here is CASSFRAVSYEQYF. The CDR3 DNA reads as TGTGCCAGCAGTTTTCGGGCAGTCAGCTACGAGCAGTACTTC.

The chain links TRBV27 to TRBJ2-1, with D perhaps matching TRBD2 (5 bases). Trimming shortened V by 5 bases and J by 6 bases, and 26 bases separated the two germline ends. This CDR3 is built from 18 residues. Germline CDR1 is MNHEY and CDR2 is SMNVEV (reference sequence). CDR3 region: CASSLTPFLVGEINEQFF. Here the CDR3 DNA reads TGTGCCAGCAGTCTTACCCCTTTCCTAGTCGGGGAGATCAATGAGCAGTTCTTC.

This clone was detected only once. The chain uses TRBV28 and TRBJ2-7, with 7 nucleotides matching TRBD1. The junction had 5 bases not matched to a gene; V was cut back by 6 bases and J by 0 bases. The CDR3 runs 14 residues. Germline V gene sequence: CDR1 MDHEN, CDR2 SYDVKM. DNA of the CDR3: TGTGCCAGCAGCGTGGGACAGAGCTCCTACGAGCAGTACTTC. Translated: CASSVGQSSYEQYF. The whole variable domain, filled in from reference TRBV28 and TRBJ2-7, reads DVKVTQSSRYLVKRTGEKVFLECVQDMDHENMFWYRQDPGLGLRLIYFSYDVKMKEKGDIPEGYSVSREKKERFSLILESASTNQTSMYLCASSVGQSSYEQYFGPGTRLTVT.

This clone was observed once. The rearrangement joins TRBV4-3 to TRBJ1-5; D is uncertain. Germline V lookup: CDR1 LGHNA, CDR2 YSLEER. This CDR3 is built from 15 residues. The V and J ends lost 0 bases and 2 bases respectively, with 8 bases between them. CDR3 region: CASSQDGEGNQPQHF. The DNA for the CDR3 is TGCGCCAGCAGCCAAGACGGGGAAGGCAATCAGCCCCAGCATTTT.

The rearrangement links TRBV2 to TRBJ2-7; the D gene could be TRBD1 or TRBD2 (6 bases each). Per the germline V gene, CDR1 is SNHLY and CDR2 is FYNNEI. The V end was cut by 6 bases, the J end by 6 bases, with 12 bases between. The CDR3 has 12 amino acids. The CDR3 sequence: CASSSGAGEQYF. The CDR3 nucleotides are TGTGCCAGCAGCTCGGGGGCTGGCGAGCAGTACTTC. Full variable domain (remainder filled in from reference TRBV2 and TRBJ2-7): EPEVTQTPSHQVTQMGQEVILRCVPISNHLYFYWYRQILGQKVEFLVSFYNNEISEKSEIFDDQFSVERPDGSNFTLKIRSTKLEDSAMYFCASSSGAGEQYFGPGTRLTVT.

The chain recombines TRBV6-5 with TRBJ2-1; the match to TRBD2 covers 13 bases. Losses at the gene ends were 5 bases for V and 9 bases for J; bases not matched to a gene: 7. The CDR3 sequence is 15 residues long. Germline CDR1 is MNHEY and CDR2 is SVGAGI. CDR3 amino acids: CASSQPGLAGPEQFF. Written as DNA, the CDR3 is TGTGCCAGCAGTCAACCGGGACTAGCGGGACCTGAGCAGTTCTTC.

V is TRBV9 and J is TRBJ2-1, with TRBD2 identical over 9 bases. The CDR3 sequence is 15 residues long. With 1 base clipped from V and 2 bases from J, the junction kept 1 base outside the gene matches. Germline CDR1 reads SGDLS; CDR2 reads YYNGEE. In DNA, the CDR3 is TGTGCCAGCAGCGTACTAGCGGGACCCTACAATGAGCAGTTCTTC. It is translated as CASSVLAGPYNEQFF. The full variable domain, completed using reference TRBV9 and TRBJ2-1, is DSGVTQTPKHLITATGQRVTLRCSPRSGDLSVYWYQQSLDQGLQFLIQYYNGEERAKGNILERFSAQQFPDLHSELNLSSLELGDSALYFCASSVLAGPYNEQFFGPGTRLTVL.

J is TRBJ2-1 and V is TRBV4-3, with a possible D match to TRBD1 (5 bases). This CDR3 spans 15 amino acids. V was cut by 1 base and J by 3 bases, with 10 bases left in between. Germline-derived CDR1 and CDR2 are LGHNA and YSLEER. The CDR3 region is CASSQGTGIYNEQFF. CDR3 DNA sequence: TGCGCCAGCAGCCAAGGAACAGGTATCTACAATGAGCAGTTCTTC.

This chain joins TRBV6-1 and TRBJ2-3; D perhaps matches TRBD2 (6 bases). With 6 bases removed from V and 4 bases from J, the gap between germline ends came to 14 bases. Germline CDR1 and CDR2: MNHNS and SASEGT. The CDR3 is 14 amino acids. Written as DNA, the CDR3 is TGTGCCAGCAGGGCGGGGAGCCCTGCAGATACGCAGTATTTT. Translating it yields CASRAGSPADTQYF.

The chain links TRBV7-2 to TRBJ2-1; tentative D call: TRBD2 (5 bases). This CDR3 spans 17 amino acids. Germline lookup yields CDR1 SGHTA and CDR2 FQGNSA. V lost 0 bases and J lost 5, with 17 bases in between. CDR3 nucleotides: TGTGCCAGCAGCTTAGCGTTCTCTGGGAGTATCCACAATGAGCAGTTCTTC. This encodes CASSLAFSGSIHNEQFF.

The chain recombines TRBV30 with TRBJ2-6; no firm D call. CDR1 is GTSNPN, CDR2 SVGIG, per germline (reference sequence). This CDR3 contains 16 residues. The ends were cut back, 4 bases at V and 3 bases at J, with 16 bases in the middle. The CDR3 region is CAWMANDPVGANVLTF. As DNA, the CDR3 is TGTGCCTGGATGGCAAACGATCCGGTTGGGGCCAACGTCCTGACTTTC.

The chain joins TRBV5-1 to TRBJ2-1; 9 bases line up with TRBD2. J lost 0 bases, V lost 4 bases, and 5 bases had no gene match. The CDR3 covers 16 residues. Per germline, CDR1 SGHRS and CDR2 YFSETQ. The CDR3 region is CASSMSGGSSYNEQFF. The CDR3, as DNA: TGCGCCAGCAGCATGAGCGGGGGGAGCTCCTACAATGAGCAGTTCTTC.

V and J are TRBV21-1 and TRBJ2-7; TRBD1, the D gene given by the table, was not confirmed from the DNA. TRBV21-1 is a pseudogene. This CDR3 region has 14 residues. CDR3 protein: CASSMTDSSYEQYF. The CDR3 DNA reads as TGTGCCAGCAGTATGACAGACAGCTCCTACGAGCAGTACTTC.

V gene TRBV5-6 combines with J gene TRBJ2-3; no definite D call. This CDR3 region has 15 residues. CDR1 is SGHDT, CDR2 YYEEEE, per germline. Trimming cost V 2 bases and J 3 bases, with 13 bases left between them. This CDR3 is CASSFGGRPTDTQYF. The CDR3, as DNA: TGTGCCAGCAGCTTTGGTGGCAGACCGACAGATACGCAGTATTTT.

This clone was seen once. Distinct nucleotide sequences in the sample also encode this CDR3. The chain links TRBV7-9 to TRBJ1-1; D might be TRBD1 (6 bases). V lost 0 bases and J 2 bases, leaving 7 bases between the germline ends. The CDR3 length is 14 residues. The germline V gene encodes CDR1 SEHNR and CDR2 FQNEAQ (reference sequence). CDR3 bases: TGTGCCAGCAGCTTAGCAGGGGGAAACACTGAAGCTTTCTTT. Protein product: CASSLAGGNTEAFF.

The gene calls are TRBV11-2 and TRBJ2-7, with TRBD1 identical over 7 bases. The V gene's germline CDR1 is SGHAT and CDR2 FQNNGV. The CDR3 is 15 residues long. V shed 3 bases, J shed 4 bases, and the junction held 9 bases outside the gene matches. CDR3 DNA sequence: TGTGCCAGCAGCTTTTCATCGGGACAGCAATACGAGCAGTACTTC. This gives the protein CASSFSSGQQYEQYF.

The chain links TRBV28 to TRBJ2-5, with D perhaps matching TRBD1 or TRBD2 (5 bases each). CDR3 length: 13 residues. The V gene's germline CDR1 is MDHEN and CDR2 SYDVKM. V lost 4 bases and J 1 base, leaving 7 bases between the germline ends. The DNA of the CDR3 is TGTGCCAGCAGTTCCGGGGCCCAAGAGACCCAGTACTTC. This sequence encodes CASSSGAQETQYF.